A selection of T cell receptor beta chains follows, all from one sample in a study of shared clonotypes between healthy human individuals. Profiling relied on immunoSEQ multiplex PCR, and the TCRdb table lists in-frame clones only, not all of them. Seen here are around 700,000 clones, 55% to 75% observed once, and the top ten hold approximately 1.8%. What was sequenced was memory CD4+ T cells sorted from blood. The receptors here all came from a woman aged 30 to 39 in good health. CDR3s include the opening cysteine and the closing phenylalanine or tryptophan. The order of the fields is J gene, clone size, V gene, CDR3 length, CDR3 protein. The size of a clone is reported for some rows only, either as once, few or many, or as a class for expanded clones.

>TRBJ2-7|-|TRBV28|15
CASSLSTSGSNEQYF
>TRBJ1-5|many|TRBV9|15
CASSVDRGSNQPQHF
>TRBJ1-1|-|TRBV11-2|14
CASSPLTGVAEAFF
>TRBJ2-6|-|TRBV5-1|15
CASSLLVSGANVLTF
>TRBJ2-3|-|TRBV4-1|18
CASSQIAGGFASTDTQYF
>TRBJ2-1|-|TRBV11-3|13
CASSLYPYNEQFF
>-|-|TRBV30|14
CAWSIQGSLYEQYF
>TRBJ2-7|-|TRBV14|15
CASSQRPGLTYEQYF
>TRBJ1-1|-|TRBV6-6|14
CASRIQGGGTEAFF
>TRBJ2-7|-|TRBV28|13
CASINRGTYEQYF
>TRBJ1-4|-|TRBV7-9|14
CASSLLGVGEKLFF
>TRBJ1-1|few|TRBV5-6|14
CASSADRGATEAFF
>TRBJ2-2|few|TRBV5-5|14
CASSQDRANGELFF
>TRBJ2-7|-|TRBV28|13
CASSWTAIYEQYF
>TRBJ2-3|-|TRBV18|13
CASSPPVTDTQYF
>TRBJ1-1|-|TRBV30|13
CARTSTGNTEAFF
>TRBJ2-1|-|TRBV5-6|14
CASSVAGGQDEQFF
>TRBJ2-7|-|TRBV7-9|12
CASSYGSYEQYF
>TRBJ2-7|-|TRBV10-2|14
CASSELGVSYEQYF
>TRBJ2-4|-|TRBV29-1|15
CSAAGDQTVRNIQYF
>TRBJ2-5|-|TRBV4-1|19
CASSQDRGTSGRATVAQYF
>TRBJ1-2|-|TRBV28|13
CATTFDRDYGYTF
>TRBJ1-3|-|TRBV10-3|14
CAISETPMGNTIYF
>TRBJ1-4|once|TRBV5-1|16
CASSLDPGQGDEKLFF
>TRBJ1-5|-|TRBV11-1|16
CASSLFGGDSNQPQHF
>TRBJ1-5|-|TRBV28|19
CASDNEGLFGADSNQPQHF
>TRBJ2-7|-|TRBV13|19
CASSPPPGLGDPKLYEQYF
>TRBJ2-7|few|TRBV18|11
CASSYSYEQYF
>TRBJ1-4|-|TRBV6-6|14
CASSNTGLGEKLFF
>TRBJ2-1|-|TRBV5-6|14
CASSSWTSGNEQFF
>TRBJ1-1|once|TRBV27|14
CASSLWGARTEAFF
>TRBJ2-7|once|TRBV5-1|14
CASSLPGATYEQYF
>TRBJ2-3|once|TRBV4-1|16
CASSQTSTLGTDTQYF
>TRBJ2-5|-|TRBV2|13
CASSSGGRETQYF
>TRBJ2-3|-|TRBV5-1|16
CASSFLAGKSTDTQYF
>TRBJ2-2|-|TRBV5-4|15
CASSPDSTGTGELFF
>TRBJ2-3|few|TRBV20-1|10
CSAGRDTQYF